The T cell receptor (beta chain) described here comes from a study of blood T cell repertoires in COVID-19. CDR3 length equals 15 residues. Germline lookup yields CDR1 SGHDN and CDR2 FVKESK. V lost 2 bases, J lost 0 bases, and 10 bases lay in between. Some clones are missing from TCRdb's copy, which holds only in-frame ones; the method was immunoSEQ multiplex PCR. Altogether around 28,000 clones are present, around three quarters being singletons, with the ten largest covering less than 50%. This chain links TRBV14 with TRBJ1-1; D is perhaps TRBD1 (6 bases). The TCR comes from an older man with acute or convalescent COVID-19. The sample consisted of peripheral blood. The DNA of the CDR3 is TGTGCCAGCAGCCAAACAGGGTGGATGAACACTGAAGCTTTCTTT. Its translation is CASSQTGWMNTEAFF. Drawing the rest from reference TRBV14 and TRBJ1-1, the complete variable domain is EAGVTQFPSHSVIEKGQTVTLRCDPISGHDNLYWYRRVMGKEIKFLLHFVKESKQDESGMPNNRFLAERTGGTYSTLKVQPAELEDSGVYFCASSQTGWMNTEAFFGQGTRLTVV.